The 11 T cell receptor beta chains in this list originate from one sample, sequenced in a study of T-cell memory formation after mild COVID-19. TCRdb re-analysed the 5' RACE reads in MiXCR, keeping a single row per CDR3 protein. The table lists roughly 410,000 distinct CDR3 sequences, less than 25% of them singletons. The sample was PBMCs or a T cell subset sorted from them (not recorded which). The receptors originated from an adult woman who had mild COVID-19 (a few samples of this study predate the infection). Cell type and time point are not known.

A note on this clonotype: The junction departs from the called germline gene at one end, perhaps through a read error. The rearrangement uses TRBV18 and TRBJ2-2; D might be TRBD1 or TRBD2, each matching 5 bases. Per germline, CDR1 KGHSH and CDR2 LQKENI. The CDR3 sequence is 16 residues long. The CDR3 spells CASSPLGAANTGELFF. The CDR3 nucleotides read TGTGCCAGCTCCCCACTAGGGGCCGCGAACACCGGGGAGCTGTTTTTT.

This clonotype was counted many times. This chain uses TRBV5-1 with TRBJ2-7; TRBD1 agrees at 10 bases. V shed 2 bases and J 3 bases; nucleotides not matched to a gene: 2. The CDR3 is made up of 14 amino acids. Germline V gene data show CDR1 as SGHRS and CDR2 as YFSETQ. CDR3 in amino acids: CASSFGTGDYEQYF. The CDR3, as DNA: TGCGCCAGCAGCTTCGGGACAGGGGACTACGAGCAGTACTTC.

The gene calls are TRBV6-5 and TRBJ2-3; D tentatively reads TRBD1 or TRBD2 (5 bases each). Germline loops: CDR1 MNHEY, CDR2 SVGAGI. V lost 5 bases and J 5 bases, leaving 14 bases between the germline ends. CDR3 size: 14 residues. The CDR3 region has the DNA TGTGCCAGCAGTCCTACTGGGGGAATAGATACGCAGTATTTT. It codes for CASSPTGGIDTQYF.

This clonotype was detected ten times or more. This sequence joins TRBV5-1 and TRBJ1-1; D is unclear. CDR1 is SGHRS, CDR2 YFSETQ, per germline. This CDR3 comprises 12 residues. V was pared by 0 bases and J by 7 bases, with 7 bases between. In DNA form, the CDR3 reads TGCGCCAGCAGCTTGGAAGGGATTGAAGCTTTCTTT. It specifies CASSLEGIEAFF. Combining the CDR3 with reference TRBV5-1 and TRBJ1-1 gives the whole variable domain KAGVTQTPRYLIKTRGQQVTLSCSPISGHRSVSWYQQTPGQGLQFLFEYFSETQRNKGNFPGRFSGRQFSNSRSEMNVSTLELGDSALYLCASSLEGIEAFFGQGTRLTVV.

V and J are TRBV7-3 and TRBJ2-1; a weak D match, TRBD2 (6 bases). V was clipped by 4 bases and J by 4 bases, with 8 bases between them. Germline V gene lookup returns CDR1 SGHTA and CDR2 FQGTGA. This CDR3 has 13 residues. The CDR3 region is CASSSGLYNEQFF. The CDR3 DNA sequence: TGTGCCAGCAGCTCGGGACTGTACAATGAGCAGTTCTTC.

The chain is built from TRBV10-3 and TRBJ2-7, with TRBD2 matching 7 bases. CDR1 and CDR2 (germline): ENHRY, SYGVKD. Losses at the gene ends were 4 bases for V and 4 bases for J; bases not matched to a gene: 10. The CDR3 sequence is 15 residues long. As DNA, the CDR3 is TGTGCCATCAGTGGGACGCAAGCGGGAAGATACGAGCAGTACTTC. This codes for CAISGTQAGRYEQYF.

This clonotype was picked up a small number of times. This chain connects TRBV7-9 to TRBJ2-2; the D is unclear. CDR1 and CDR2 (germline): SEHNR, FQNEAQ (reference sequence). Trimming took off 4 bases at V and 3 bases at J, with 21 bases between the two ends. CDR3 length: 18 amino acids. In nucleotides, the CDR3 is TGTGCCAGCAGCTCTCCCCGGCCACCCCTTTCGGACACCGGGGAGCTGTTTTTT. It codes for CASSSPRPPLSDTGELFF.

There are a few counts of this clonotype. J is TRBJ1-2 and V is TRBV6-6; a possible D gene is TRBD1 (5 bases). Trimming cost V 0 bases and J 6 bases, with 11 bases left between them. The CDR3 runs to 14 residues. Germline V gives CDR1 MNHNY, CDR2 SVGAGI (reference sequence). The CDR3 here is CASSYSEGFDGYTF. CDR3 nucleotide sequence: TGTGCCAGCAGTTACTCGGAGGGGTTCGATGGCTACACCTTC.

The chain couples TRBV5-1 to TRBJ2-7; D might be TRBD1 (7 bases). This CDR3 comprises 13 residues. The V gene's germline CDR1 is SGHRS and CDR2 YFSETQ. V gave up 6 bases and J gave up 5 bases, with 15 bases separating them. The CDR3 nucleotides read TGCGCCAGCAACGGAGGGGGCCGGAACGAGCAGTACTTC. Encoded protein: CASNGGGRNEQYF.

The rearrangement links TRBV4-3 to TRBJ1-1, with D uncertain. Trimming removed 6 bases at V and 1 base at J, with 12 bases between. The CDR3 runs to 14 residues. CDR1 is LGHNA, CDR2 YSLEER, per germline. CDR3 DNA: TGCGCCAGCAGAGCAGCTTTGGGGAACACTGAAGCTTTCTTT. Its protein is CASRAALGNTEAFF.

The J gene is TRBJ1-1, the V gene TRBV5-1; TRBD1 agrees at 8 bases. The CDR3 runs 15 residues. V gave up 4 bases and J gave up 1 base; unmatched junction bases: 6. Germline CDR1 reads SGHRS; CDR2 reads YFSETQ. CDR3 in amino acids: CASSPGQGRNTEAFF. The CDR3 nucleotides are TGCGCCAGCAGCCCCGGACAGGGCAGGAACACTGAAGCTTTCTTT.